Below are 12 T cell receptor beta chains sequenced from a single sample in a study of blood T cell repertoires in COVID-19. Some clones are missing from TCRdb's copy, which holds only in-frame ones; the method was immunoSEQ multiplex PCR. Of around 190,000 clones detected, 84% appear once; the ten largest clones hold less than 15%. The sample taken for sequencing was peripheral blood. The receptors here all came from a human donor in a cohort sampled during active COVID-19.

The chain carries TRBV19 and TRBJ2-7; 14 bases align to TRBD2. The CDR3 has 15 amino acids. The V and J ends lost 11 bases and 6 bases, in that order; junction bases with no gene match: 12. Per germline, CDR1 LNHDA and CDR2 SQIVND (reference sequence). The chain's CDR3 is CAGRTSGRPGVEQYF. The DNA for the CDR3 is TGTGCCGGCAGGACTAGCGGGAGGCCAGGGGTCGAGCAGTACTTC.

This clone appeared once. The chain has TRBV7-9 and TRBJ2-3; a weak D match, TRBD2 (6 bases). This CDR3 comprises 15 residues. Per germline, CDR1 SEHNR and CDR2 FQNEAQ (reference sequence). The germline V and J ends were trimmed by 6 bases and 2 bases, with 15 bases remaining between them. The chain's CDR3 is CASSARDTNTDTQYF. DNA of the CDR3: TGTGCCAGCAGTGCGCGGGATACTAACACAGATACGCAGTATTTT.

The CDR3 nucleotides read TGTGCCTGGAGTGTAGGAGCGGGTTCGGGGGAGACCCAGTACTTC. Protein product: CAWSVGAGSGETQYF. The chain couples TRBV30 to TRBJ2-5; TRBD2 might be the D (6 bases). The length of the CDR3 is 15 residues. The germline CDR1 and CDR2 sequences are GTSNPN and SVGIG (reference sequence). V lost 0 bases, J lost 5 bases, and 16 bases lay in between.

This clone was observed a few times. The V call is TRBV27, the J call TRBJ2-7, with TRBD2 matching 13 bases. CDR1 is MNHEY, CDR2 SMNVEV, per germline (reference sequence). The CDR3 has 13 residues. V was pared by 2 bases and J by 9 bases, with 1 base of the junction left unmatched. The CDR3 DNA reads TGTGCCAGCAGTTTAGGGACTAGCGGGACGCAGTACTTC. This translates into CASSLGTSGTQYF.

This clone has only a few counts. This chain uses TRBV19 with TRBJ2-5, with D maybe TRBD2 (5 bases). Between the trimmed V and J ends, which lost 6 bases and 5 bases, there was a span of 19 bases. From germline, CDR1 is LNHDA and CDR2 SQIVND (reference sequence). This CDR3 is built from 15 residues. The CDR3 loop is CASSRPGNSGETQYF. CDR3 coding DNA: TGTGCCAGTAGCCGACCCGGGAATTCCGGGGAGACCCAGTACTTC. The full variable domain, with the rest looked up from reference TRBV19 and TRBJ2-5, is DGGITQSPKYLFRKEGQNVTLSCEQNLNHDAMYWYRQDPGQGLRLIYYSQIVNDFQKGDIAEGYSVSREKKESFPLTVTSAQKNPTAFYLCASSRPGNSGETQYFGPGTRLLVL.

This clone was seen only a few times. Different DNA sequences within this sample yield the same CDR3. The rearrangement joins TRBV5-1 to TRBJ2-7; 11 nucleotides line up with TRBD2. The trim removed 0 bases at V and 7 bases at J, leaving 6 bases unmatched. Per the germline V gene, CDR1 is SGHRS and CDR2 is YFSETQ. The CDR3 has 15 residues. CDR3 DNA: TGCGCCAGCAGCTTGGTACTAGCGGGAGATCGGGAGCAGTACTTC. Its translation: CASSLVLAGDREQYF.

The chain is built from TRBV19 and TRBJ2-1, with a tentative D call TRBD2 (5 bases). From germline, CDR1 is LNHDA and CDR2 SQIVND (reference sequence). This CDR3 is built from 14 residues. The ends were cut back, 6 bases at V and 9 bases at J, with 18 bases in the middle. The CDR3, as DNA: TGTGCCAGTAGGAGCCGAACTAGGTCTGCTGAGCAGTTCTTC. This encodes CASRSRTRSAEQFF.

The sample holds one count of this clone. This chain links TRBV30 with TRBJ2-5; TRBD2 aligns across 11 bases. The CDR3 sequence is 14 residues long. Unmatched junction bases numbered 3, after V lost 1 base and J lost 5 bases. Germline CDR1 and CDR2: GTSNPN and SVGIG (reference sequence). The CDR3 reads CAWSEVAGGETQYF. The CDR3 DNA is TGTGCCTGGAGTGAGGTAGCGGGAGGGGAGACCCAGTACTTC.

V and J are TRBV28 and TRBJ1-1; D is unclear. The CDR3 is 15 residues long. The germline V gene encodes CDR1 MDHEN and CDR2 SYDVKM. V shed 5 bases and J shed 0 bases, with 13 bases lying between them. CDR3 residues: CASSRDGLMNTEAFF. CDR3 sequence (DNA): TGTGCCAGCAGTCGTGACGGACTGATGAACACTGAAGCTTTCTTT.

This chain joins TRBV5-8 and TRBJ2-3; 7 bases agree with TRBD2. The CDR3 is 15 amino acids. V trimming: 4 bases; J trimming: 10 bases; junction bases outside the gene matches: 15. Germline V gene sequence: CDR1 SGHTS, CDR2 YDEGEE. In DNA form, the CDR3 reads TGTGCCAGCAGCCCCTATTCCAGCGGGATGGTTCCGCAGTATTTT. Amino acid sequence: CASSPYSSGMVPQYF.

This clone was recorded once. The chain couples TRBV3-1 (or the pseudogene TRBV3-2) to TRBJ2-4, with 16 bases identical to TRBD2. The CDR3 has 18 residues. In germline, CDR1 is LGHDT, CDR2 YNNKEL (reference sequence). With V trimmed by 4 bases and J by 9 bases, 12 bases remained unmatched. DNA for the CDR3: TGTGCCAGCAGCCTCTATGGGACTAGCGGGAGGGCACGGGCCATTCAGTACTTC. It is translated as CASSLYGTSGRARAIQYF.

This clone was seen a single time. The chain is built from TRBV29-1 and TRBJ2-3; 7 bases line up with TRBD1. Trimming removed 8 bases from V and 0 bases from J; junction bases left unmatched: 8. CDR3 length equals 14 residues. Germline V gene lookup returns CDR1 SQVTM and CDR2 ANQGSEA. This CDR3 reads CSMGQISSTDTQYF. The CDR3 DNA follows: TGCAGCATGGGACAGATAAGTAGCACAGATACGCAGTATTTT.